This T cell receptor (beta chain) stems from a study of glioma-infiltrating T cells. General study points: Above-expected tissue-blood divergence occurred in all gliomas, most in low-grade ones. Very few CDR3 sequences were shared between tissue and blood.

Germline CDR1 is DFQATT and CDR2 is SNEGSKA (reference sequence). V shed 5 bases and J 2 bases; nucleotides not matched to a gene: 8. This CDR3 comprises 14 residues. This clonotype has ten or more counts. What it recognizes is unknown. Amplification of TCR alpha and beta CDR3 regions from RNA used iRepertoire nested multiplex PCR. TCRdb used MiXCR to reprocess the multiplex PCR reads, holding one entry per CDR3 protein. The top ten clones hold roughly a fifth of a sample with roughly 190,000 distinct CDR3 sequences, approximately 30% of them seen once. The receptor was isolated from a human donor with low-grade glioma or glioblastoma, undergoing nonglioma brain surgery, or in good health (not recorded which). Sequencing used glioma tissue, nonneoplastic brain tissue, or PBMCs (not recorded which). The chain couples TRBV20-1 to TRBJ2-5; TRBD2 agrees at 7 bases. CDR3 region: CSAEAARGQETQYF. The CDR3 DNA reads TGCAGTGCTGAGGCAGCGCGGGGGCAAGAGACCCAGTACTTC.